This TCR beta chain was found in a study (dated by TCRdb to the mid-2010s). Background on the whole study: The study tested whether tumor-infiltrating Tregs in breast cancer are recruited from blood Tregs or converted in situ from other CD4+ T cell subsets.

Tregs were isolated as CD4+CD25+CD127-/low cells. Tregs, naive and memory CD4+ T cells from tumor, blood and ipsilateral draining lymph nodes of 4 or 5 breast cancer patients underwent full-length TCR alpha and beta sequencing. Tumor tissue and lymph nodes from ipsilateral axillary dissection were perfused with PBS, minced and digested with collagenase I and hyaluronidase. Sorted cell populations were confirmed by FACS to exceed 90% purity. Full-length TCR variable regions were amplified by 5' RACE PCR with constant-region reverse primers, followed by semi-nested PCR with Nested Universal Primer A. The ReliaPrep RNA Cell Miniprep System was used to extract total RNA, which was then reverse transcribed into 5'RACE-ready cDNA with the SMARTer RACE 5'/3' Kit. Multiplex adaptors were used to barcode full-length TCR alpha and beta libraries, and the barcoded libraries were sequenced on an Illumina MiSeq. The paper's processing steps were these. For each of nine subset-tissue groups, sequencing data from the five patients were pooled, and the groups were compared by unsupervised clustering of TCR gene usage. The Morisita-Horn index was used to calculate repertoire similarity, with shared sequences weighted according to their contribution to each repertoire. TCRdb reprocessing: public reads trimmed at Q25 with fastp, clones called with MiXCR, in-frame beta chains kept. Identical CDR3 protein sequences are pooled into one entry, listed with their most common genes and DNA. These V and J calls are TCRdb output, not the study's own analysis. This sample is represented by 50,000 to 70,000 distinct CDR3 sequences; around 20% of them were singletons. Around 3.2% of the sample rests with the top ten.

General findings and caveats noted by the study authors: The greatest overlap of tumor-infiltrating Treg TCR alpha and beta sequences was with tumor naive CD4+ T cells, followed next by blood naive CD4+ T cells. The validation in the larger cohort was limited to a single TCR beta V-J rearrangement instead of whole repertoires. Tumor memory CD4+ T cell TCR gene usage was found to cluster with blood and lymph node memory CD4+ cells and with lymph node naive CD4+ cells.

As encoded in the germline V gene (reference sequence), CDR1 is MNHEY while CDR2 is SMNVEV. Unmatched junction bases come to 6, with V trimmed by 5 bases and J by 3 bases. The CDR3 measures 15 amino acids from cysteine to phenylalanine. The CDR3 DNA has 45 bases and is translated from base 1. This clonotype was found a few times. The target of this receptor is not known. It has no much larger one-base neighbor in the sample; base qualities were not kept. This receptor chain uses TRBV27 and TRBJ2-4; 8 central nucleotides agree with TRBD2. The specimen was tumor-infiltrating Tregs sorted from the breast tumor. The sequence derives from a female donor with breast cancer. The sequence in DNA is TGTGCCAGCAGTCCCGGGAGGGTCGACAAAAACATTCAGTACTTC. Its protein product is CASSPGRVDKNIQYF.